The 28 T cell receptor beta chains given below trace back to one sample, sequenced in a study of CD8 T cells in ankylosing spondylitis. MiXCR, applied by TCRdb to the 5' RACE reads, yields one record per CDR3 protein. The sample includes approximately 88,000 distinct CDR3 sequences, 7.5% to 9% of them seen just once. The material sequenced was blood, either unsorted or a sorted T cell fraction (not recorded which). The source of these receptors is a male donor with ankylosing spondylitis or in good health (not recorded which).

Many counts were recorded for this clonotype. V and J are TRBV7-2 and TRBJ1-2, with D unresolved. With 7 bases removed from V and 4 bases from J, the gap between germline ends came to 19 bases. This CDR3 has 15 residues. Germline lookup yields CDR1 SGHTA and CDR2 FQGNSA. The chain's CDR3 is CASTSSPGASYGYTF. As DNA, the CDR3 is TGTGCCAGCACCTCTAGTCCCGGAGCATCCTATGGCTACACCTTC.

This clonotype has ten or more counts. This chain joins TRBV3-1 and TRBJ2-4, with 9 bases lining up with TRBD1. V shed 3 bases, J shed 2 bases, and the junction held 14 bases outside the gene matches. Per germline, CDR1 LGHDT and CDR2 YNNKEL (reference sequence). The CDR3 extends over 19 amino acids. CDR3 sequence: CASSHPQGAGMTSKNIQYF. Here the CDR3 DNA reads TGTGCCAGCAGCCATCCACAGGGGGCGGGTATGACTTCCAAAAACATTCAGTACTTC.

This clonotype was counted at least ten times. The V gene is TRBV7-2, the J gene TRBJ1-6; no definite D call. The germline V gene has CDR1 SGHTA and CDR2 FQGNSA. This CDR3 spans 14 amino acids. The V and J ends lost 2 bases and 2 bases respectively, with 4 bases between them. The CDR3 protein is CASSLSTYNSPLHF. The CDR3 coding sequence is TGTGCCAGCAGCTTATCTACCTATAATTCACCCCTCCACTTT.

Turning to this clonotype: One base away lies a much larger clone, so this may be a sequencing read error. The chain links TRBV28 to TRBJ2-7; unclear D gene. Germline V gene lookup returns CDR1 MDHEN and CDR2 SYDVKM. CDR3 size: 11 residues. The V end lost 1 base, the J end lost 9 bases, and 7 bases lay between the germline ends. The CDR3: CASSLFHAQYF. For the CDR3, the DNA is TGTGCCAGCAGTTTATTCCACGCGCAGTACTTC.

Many counts were recorded for this clonotype. The V gene is TRBV29-1, the J gene TRBJ1-1; D unclear. The CDR3 consists of 15 residues. Germline V lookup: CDR1 SQVTM, CDR2 ANQGSEA. Trimming pared 4 bases from V and 0 bases from J, leaving 15 bases between. CDR3 DNA: TGCAGCGTTGTCCCTTGGCAGTCCATGAACACTGAAGCTTTCTTT. Its protein is CSVVPWQSMNTEAFF.

The rearrangement links TRBV3-1 to TRBJ2-2, with D hard to call. Trimming cost V 4 bases and J 4 bases, with 10 bases left between them. The V gene's germline CDR1 is LGHDT and CDR2 YNNKEL (reference sequence). The CDR3 runs to 14 residues. Here the CDR3 DNA reads TGTGCCAGCAGCCGGTCCAGGAGCACCGGGGAGCTGTTTTTT. Residues: CASSRSRSTGELFF.

V and J are TRBV29-1 and TRBJ2-1, with TRBD2 as a possible D gene (6 bases). The V gene's germline CDR1 is SQVTM and CDR2 ANQGSEA. V was clipped by 7 bases and J by 4 bases, with 14 bases between them. The CDR3 runs to 13 residues. CDR3 DNA sequence: TGCAGCGACGCGGGACCGGGTTACAATGAGCAGTTCTTC. Translation: CSDAGPGYNEQFF.

The sample holds a few counts of this clonotype. The CDR3 DNA reads TGTGCCAGCGGCCGATTAGTGGAGACCCAGTACTTC. Translated: CASGRLVETQYF. The chain links TRBV7-9 to TRBJ2-5; D is undetermined. The CDR3 contains 12 residues. The V end was cut by 8 bases, the J end by 5 bases, with 12 bases between. The germline CDR1 and CDR2 sequences are SEHNR and FQNEAQ (reference sequence).

This clonotype was counted at least ten times. J is TRBJ2-3 and V is TRBV7-3; D is perhaps TRBD1 (5 bases). The CDR3 consists of 13 residues. Germline V gene sequence: CDR1 SGHTA, CDR2 FQGTGA. The V end was cut by 4 bases, the J end by 0 bases, with 5 bases between. Here the CDR3 DNA reads TGTGCCAGCAGCTGGACAAGCACAGATACGCAGTATTTT. Residues: CASSWTSTDTQYF.

This clonotype has at least ten counts. This sequence joins TRBV20-1 and TRBJ2-5; D not certain. CDR1 is DFQATT, CDR2 SNEGSKA, per germline (reference sequence). The V gene lost 1 base and the J gene lost 2 bases, with 8 bases spanning the gap. CDR3 length equals 13 residues. As DNA, the CDR3 is TGCAGTGCTAGAGTGCTACTACAAGAGACCCAGTACTTC. It encodes CSARVLLQETQYF.

This clonotype was recorded many times. This sequence joins TRBV6-1 and TRBJ2-4; D is unclear. Trimming took off 2 bases at V and 6 bases at J, with 8 bases between the two ends. This CDR3 spans 13 amino acids. Germline-derived CDR1 and CDR2 are MNHNS and SASEGT. This CDR3 reads CASSENHLNIQYF. The CDR3 DNA reads TGTGCCAGCAGTGAAAACCACCTAAACATTCAGTACTTC.

The CDR3 loop is CASSKVTEAFF. The CDR3 region has the DNA TGTGCCAGCAGCAAAGTGACTGAAGCTTTCTTT. The chain joins TRBV12-3 or TRBV12-4 to TRBJ1-1; D is ambiguous. The CDR3 totals 11 residues. Between the trimmed V and J ends, which lost 6 bases and 5 bases, there was a span of 7 bases.

This clonotype was seen ten or more times. The chain is built from TRBV12-3 or TRBV12-4 and TRBJ1-1; D possibly corresponds to TRBD1 (6 bases). V was shortened by 4 bases and J by 4 bases, with 13 bases between the two germline ends. The CDR3 runs to 14 residues. The chain's CDR3 is CASSSGVGGTEAFF. CDR3 bases: TGTGCCAGCAGTTCAGGGGTGGGGGGCACTGAAGCTTTCTTT.

This clonotype has ten or more counts. V is TRBV7-8 and J is TRBJ2-3; possible D gene TRBD2, 5 bases. Germline values: CDR1 SGHVS, CDR2 FQNEAQ. This CDR3 region has 15 residues. The V end was cut by 0 bases, the J end by 0 bases, with 7 bases between. Here the CDR3 reads CASSLAGLSTDTQYF. CDR3 DNA: TGTGCCAGCAGCTTAGCTGGACTTAGCACAGATACGCAGTATTTT.

The gene calls are TRBV20-1 and TRBJ2-1; D call uncertain. The germline V gene encodes CDR1 DFQATT and CDR2 SNEGSKA (reference sequence). V lost 5 bases to trimming and J lost 10 bases, with 12 bases between them. The CDR3 sequence is 11 residues long. The CDR3 DNA reads TGCAGTGCTGCCCTCGGCTGGGAGCAGTTCTTC. It translates to CSAALGWEQFF.

Ten or more counts support this clonotype. The gene calls are TRBV7-3 and TRBJ2-3; 8 nucleotides align to TRBD1. Germline-derived CDR1 and CDR2 are SGHTA and FQGTGA. CDR3 length: 14 residues. V dropped 4 bases and J dropped 2; count of bases not matched to a gene: 2. CDR3 nucleotide sequence: TGTGCCAGCAGCTGGACAGGGCACACAGATACGCAGTATTTT. This sequence encodes CASSWTGHTDTQYF.

The chain couples TRBV14 to TRBJ2-7, with D tentatively TRBD1 (5 bases). V shed 4 bases and J shed 2 bases, with 12 bases lying between them. CDR3 size: 14 residues. The V gene's germline CDR1 is SGHDN and CDR2 FVKESK. Here the CDR3 DNA reads TGTGCCAGCAGCCTAGGACACCCACCCTACGAGCAGTACTTC. It yields the protein CASSLGHPPYEQYF.

At least ten counts were recorded for this clonotype. The chain recombines TRBV29-1 with TRBJ2-3; 8 nucleotides line up with TRBD1. The J segment lost 1 base and the V segment lost 8 bases, leaving 5 bases of the junction unmatched. Looked up from germline, CDR1 is SQVTM and CDR2 is ANQGSEA. This CDR3 is built from 13 residues. CDR3 in amino acids: CSTDRGGTDTQYF. The CDR3 region has the DNA TGCAGCACCGACAGGGGCGGCACAGATACGCAGTATTTT.

This clonotype has only a few counts. V is TRBV27 and J is TRBJ2-7, with D tentatively TRBD2 (5 bases). The germline V gene has CDR1 MNHEY and CDR2 SMNVEV (reference sequence). V lost 7 bases to trimming and J lost 3 bases, with 13 bases between them. This CDR3 is built from 13 residues. CDR3 sequence reads: CASTGEPNYEQYF. The CDR3 nucleotides read TGTGCCAGCACCGGGGAACCTAACTACGAGCAGTACTTC.

This clonotype was observed at least ten times. The chain combines TRBV27 with TRBJ2-6; 8 positions agree with TRBD2. CDR3 size: 15 residues. With 7 bases clipped from V and 1 base from J, the junction kept 3 bases outside the gene matches. Germline assignment: CDR1 MNHEY and CDR2 SMNVEV (reference sequence). This chain's CDR3 is CASNRGGSGANVLTF. CDR3 nucleotide sequence: TGTGCCAGCAACCGGGGGGGTTCTGGGGCCAACGTCCTGACTTTC.

Many counts were recorded for this clonotype. This sequence joins TRBV28 and TRBJ2-5; no clear D. Germline CDR1 and CDR2: MDHEN and SYDVKM. V lost 5 bases and J 0 bases, leaving 10 bases between the germline ends. The length of the CDR3 is 14 residues. CDR3: CASSLPTNQETQYF. The CDR3 DNA reads TGTGCCAGCAGTCTCCCCACTAACCAAGAGACCCAGTACTTC.

Concerning this clonotype: This may be a read error, as it is one base from a much larger clone. The rearrangement uses TRBV12-3 or TRBV12-4 and TRBJ2-1; D call uncertain. This CDR3 contains 11 residues. CDR3 in DNA: TGTGTCAGCAGTGTCCACAATGAGCAGTTCTTC. It is translated as CVSSVHNEQFF.

This clonotype showed up many times. The V and J genes are TRBV7-6 and TRBJ2-1, with 7 bases aligning to TRBD1. J lost 12 bases, V lost 5 bases, and 7 bases had no gene match. The CDR3 runs to 12 residues. CDR1 and CDR2 from the germline V gene are SGHVS and FNYEAQ. In nucleotides, the CDR3 is TGTGCCAGCAGCCCAAGCCGGGACAGGCAGTTCTTC. The encoded protein is CASSPSRDRQFF.

The table lists this clonotype with many counts. The chain has TRBV20-1 and TRBJ2-2, with D possibly matching TRBD1 (5 bases). Per germline, CDR1 DFQATT and CDR2 SNEGSKA (reference sequence). V was shortened by 0 bases and J by 4 bases, with 12 bases between the two germline ends. The CDR3 has 15 residues. The DNA of the CDR3 is TGCAGTGCTAGAGATGCCAGGGCCAGCACCGGGGAGCTGTTTTTT. As protein: CSARDARASTGELFF.

This clonotype was detected a few times. The V gene is TRBV7-9, the J gene TRBJ2-7; the D gene is possibly TRBD1 (5 bases). From germline, CDR1 is SEHNR and CDR2 FQNEAQ (reference sequence). V lost 7 bases and J 6 bases, leaving 16 bases between the germline ends. The CDR3 runs to 13 residues. In DNA, the CDR3 is TGTGCCAGCAACCCGGGCACCAGGGCCGAGCAGTACTTC. It encodes CASNPGTRAEQYF.

The V and J genes are TRBV7-9 and TRBJ2-3, with TRBD2 identical over 9 bases. Trimming removed 5 bases from V and 2 bases from J; junction bases left unmatched: 5. Germline lookup yields CDR1 SEHNR and CDR2 FQNEAQ (reference sequence). The CDR3 spans 15 residues. The CDR3 DNA reads as TGTGCCAGCAGCGAGACTAGCGGATACACAGATACGCAGTATTTT. Amino acids: CASSETSGYTDTQYF. The full variable domain, in which reference TRBV7-9 and TRBJ2-3 provide the parts outside the CDR3, is DTGVSQNPRHKITKRGQNVTFRCDPISEHNRLYWYRQTLGQGPEFLTYFQNEAQLEKSRLLSDRFSAERPKGSFSTLEIQRTEQGDSAMYLCASSETSGYTDTQYFGPGTRLTVL.

This clonotype was counted a few times. The CDR3: CATHTGVPYNEQFF. The CDR3 DNA reads TGTGCCACTCATACAGGGGTCCCCTACAATGAGCAGTTCTTC. The chain recombines TRBV10-3 with TRBJ2-1; 7 bases match TRBD1. J lost 2 bases, V lost 10 bases, and 8 bases had no gene match. CDR1 is ENHRY, CDR2 SYGVKD, per germline. The CDR3 length is 14 residues.

Ten or more counts support this clonotype. J is TRBJ2-7 and V is TRBV6-5; D is possibly TRBD1 (6 bases). Between the trimmed V and J ends, which lost 2 bases and 2 bases, there was a span of 10 bases. Per germline, CDR1 MNHEY and CDR2 SVGAGI. The CDR3 runs 14 residues. CDR3 loop: CASSYRTEPYEQYF. CDR3 in DNA: TGTGCCAGCAGTTACCGGACAGAACCCTACGAGCAGTACTTC.